The clone carrying this TCR beta chain was counted between two and nine times. The antigen remains unidentified. This entry comes from a study of cytomegalovirus exposure and HLA in healthy donors. Regarding the study as a whole: Per a prior analysis, the majority of TCR beta V segments were productive roughly 87% or roughly 30% of the time. Across donors, most TCRs were seen rarely, yet some public ones were widespread.

Deletions cut 5 bases from V and 4 bases from J, with 8 bases between. This CDR3 is built from 12 residues. CDR1 and CDR2 from the germline V gene are SEHNR and FQNEAQ (reference sequence). PCR was performed using 60 Vbeta and 13 Jbeta primers. In the study's own analysis: A later analysis counted 70 million to 85 million unique TCR beta chains, 10 million to 12 million shared. The data were produced by immunoSEQ multiplex PCR, yet TCRdb's version contains in-frame clones alone and is incomplete. D and trimming were read from the DNA, whereas the V and J calls and clone size are those reported in that table. In the table there are about 110,000 clones, over 60% of which are singletons.

This clonotype was sampled from a woman aged 18-35 years in good health and CMV-seropositive. The gene calls are TRBV7-9 and TRBJ1-2; D is unclear. Sequenced sample: PBMCs. CDR3 residues: CASSPRLYGYTF. The DNA of the CDR3 is TGTGCCAGCAGCCCGAGACTCTATGGCTACACCTTC.